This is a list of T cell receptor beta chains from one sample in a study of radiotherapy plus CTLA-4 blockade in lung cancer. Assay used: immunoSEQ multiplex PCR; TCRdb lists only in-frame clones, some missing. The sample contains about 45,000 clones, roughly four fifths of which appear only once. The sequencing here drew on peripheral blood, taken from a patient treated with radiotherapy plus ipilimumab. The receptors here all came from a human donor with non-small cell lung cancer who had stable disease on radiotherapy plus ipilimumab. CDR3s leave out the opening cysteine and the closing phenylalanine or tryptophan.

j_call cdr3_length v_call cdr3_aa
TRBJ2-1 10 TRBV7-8 ASTPRYNEQF
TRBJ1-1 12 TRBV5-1 ASSLGTRNTEAF
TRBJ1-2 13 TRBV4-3 ASSRSGQGGFGYT
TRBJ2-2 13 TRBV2 ASPRTGGYNGELF
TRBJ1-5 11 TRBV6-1 ASSDFGDQPQH
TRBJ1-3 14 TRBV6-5 ASSYLDGRSGNTIY
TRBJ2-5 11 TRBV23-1 ASSQLERKTQY
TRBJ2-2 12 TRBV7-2 ASCGTQNTGELF
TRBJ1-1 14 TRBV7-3 ASSLEGGRGDTEAF
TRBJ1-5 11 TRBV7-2 ASSDRGGQPQH
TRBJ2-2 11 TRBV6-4 ASSDRNTGELF
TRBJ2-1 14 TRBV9 ASSLEGSGGYNEQF
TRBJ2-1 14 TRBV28 ASSLGLGGGYNEQF
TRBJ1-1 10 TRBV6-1 ASSYMTGEAF
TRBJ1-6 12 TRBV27 ASSLWGHTSPLH
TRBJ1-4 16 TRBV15 ATSRDTPGDSLSEKLF
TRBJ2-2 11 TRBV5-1 ASSLGNTGELF